Listed below are T cell receptor beta chains from one sample, sequenced in a study of blood T cells in healthy people across ages. TCRdb fed the 5' RACE reads into MiXCR, producing one record per CDR3 protein. The sample includes hundreds of thousands of distinct CDR3 sequences, 40% to 45% seen only once; the top ten take about 30%. The sequenced sample was blood. The origin of the receptors is a man at least 80 years old in good health. The CDR3 runs from the conserved cysteine through the conserved F or W. D genes are given only for firm matches. Rows give clone size only sometimes, using once, few, many, or a class for an expanded clone.

.,TRBJ2-5,TRBD1,TRBV7-9,CASSPRQGWQETQYF,TGTGCCAGCAGCCCCCGACAGGGGTGGCAAGAGACCCAGTACTTC
.,TRBJ2-2,TRBD1,TRBV6-2/TRBV6-3,CASSYSATGGYTGELFF,TGTGCCAGCAGTTACTCGGCCACAGGGGGCTACACCGGGGAGCTGTTTTTT
few,TRBJ2-6,TRBD1,TRBV5-5,CASSLGLDRAYSSGANVLTF,TGTGCCAGCAGCTTGGGATTGGACAGGGCCTATTCCTCTGGGGCCAACGTCCTGACTTTC
.,TRBJ2-3,TRBD2,TRBV25-1,CASSREGTDTQYF,TGTGCCAGCAGTAGGGAGGGGACAGATACGCAGTATTTT
few,TRBJ2-7,.,TRBV6-2/TRBV6-3,CASSWGPSYEQYF,TGTGCCAGCTCATGGGGCCCTTCCTACGAGCAGTACTTC
.,TRBJ2-7,TRBD1,TRBV4-2,CASSQDRGPRGYEQYF,TGTGCCAGCAGCCAAGATAGGGGGCCACGGGGCTACGAGCAGTACTTC
.,TRBJ1-2,.,TRBV27,CASSLVGEWGYTF,TGTGCCAGCAGTTTAGTAGGGGAGTGGGGCTACACCTTC
.,TRBJ1-2,TRBD1,TRBV20-1,CSALTGSEYGYTF,TGCAGTGCCTTGACAGGGTCGGAGTATGGCTACACCTTC
.,TRBJ2-1,.,TRBV24-1,CATSDLAPSPHGRPYNEQFF,TGTGCCACCAGTGATCTCGCTCCATCCCCTCACGGGAGACCCTACAATGAGCAGTTCTTC
once,TRBJ2-1,.,TRBV12-3/TRBV12-4,CASSHLTGSYNEQFF,TGTGCCAGCAGCCATCTCACAGGCTCCTACAATGAGCAGTTCTTC
.,TRBJ2-1,TRBD2,TRBV9,CASSADGTSGLQAWGQFF,TGTGCCAGCAGTGCAGATGGGACTAGCGGTCTTCAAGCGTGGGGCCAGTTCTTC
.,TRBJ2-5,.,TRBV18,CASSPLRGLQQWETQYF,TGTGCCAGCTCACCACTCCGGGGTCTCCAACAATGGGAGACCCAGTACTTC
.,TRBJ2-5,TRBD2,TRBV13,CASSLPGLAVTQYF,TGTGCCAGCAGCTTACCGGGACTAGCCGTGACCCAGTACTTC
few,TRBJ2-7,TRBD2,TRBV13,CASSFGGGPFYEQYF,TGTGCCAGCAGCTTTGGCGGGGGGCCTTTCTACGAGCAGTACTTC
few,TRBJ1-4,.,TRBV29-1,CSVLLGGDEKLFF,TGCAGCGTTCTGCTTGGGGGGGATGAAAAACTGTTTTTT
many,TRBJ1-6,.,TRBV7-3,CASSLVPGRDSPLHF,TGTGCCAGCAGCTTAGTGCCAGGGAGGGATTCACCCCTCCACTTT
.,TRBJ1-5,TRBD1,TRBV2,CASSETRQGPSNQPQHF,TGTGCCAGCAGTGAAACTCGACAGGGGCCTAGCAATCAGCCCCAGCATTTT
.,TRBJ1-4,.,TRBV28,CASSRVFANEKLFF,TGTGCCAGCAGCCGGGTATTCGCTAATGAAAAACTGTTTTTT
few,TRBJ2-3,TRBD2,TRBV7-2,CASSSGLAGGGTRYF,TGTGCCAGCAGCTCCGGACTAGCGGGAGGGGGAACGCGGTATTTT
many,TRBJ2-5,.,TRBV12-3/TRBV12-4,CASSPVDRQETQYF,TGTGCCAGCAGTCCCGTAGACAGGCAAGAGACCCAGTACTTC
.,TRBJ2-1,.,TRBV5-1,CASSLVGGAFGEQFF,TGCGCCAGCAGCTTGGTAGGCGGGGCCTTTGGTGAGCAGTTCTTC
.,TRBJ2-3,.,TRBV6-1,CASTQLLTDTQYF,TGTGCCAGCACCCAGCTCCTCACAGATACGCAGTATTTT
.,TRBJ2-3,.,TRBV29-1,CSSREDTQYF,TGCAGCTCCCGGGAAGATACGCAGTATTTT
.,TRBJ1-6,.,TRBV15,CATSTYTSPLHF,TGTGCCACCAGCACCTACACTTCACCCCTCCACTTT
.,TRBJ2-7,.,TRBV6-5,CASSYSGQIYEQYF,TGTGCCAGCAGTTACTCCGGACAGATCTACGAGCAGTACTTC